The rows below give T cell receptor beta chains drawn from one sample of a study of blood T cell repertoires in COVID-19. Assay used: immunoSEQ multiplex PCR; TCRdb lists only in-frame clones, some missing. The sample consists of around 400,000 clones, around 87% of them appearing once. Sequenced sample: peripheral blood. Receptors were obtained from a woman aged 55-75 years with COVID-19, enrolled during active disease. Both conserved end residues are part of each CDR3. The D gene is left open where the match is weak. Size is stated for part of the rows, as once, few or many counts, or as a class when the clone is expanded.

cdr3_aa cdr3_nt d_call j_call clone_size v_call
CASSFGDSTYEQYF TGCGCCAGCAGCTTTGGGGACAGTACCTACGAGCAGTACTTC TRBD1 TRBJ2-7 - TRBV5-1
CASSLGWGGSEYGYTF TGTGCCAGCAGCTTGGGTTGGGGGGGATCAGAATATGGCTACACCTTC - TRBJ1-2 - TRBV7-2
CASSPRQGDEKLFF TGTGCCAGCTCACCACGACAGGGCGATGAAAAACTGTTTTTT TRBD1 TRBJ1-4 - TRBV18
CASSFKGQVSGNTIYF TGTGCCAGCAGCTTTAAAGGACAGGTCTCTGGAAACACCATATATTTT TRBD1 TRBJ1-3 - TRBV7-2
CASSSRAGGTDTQYF TGTGCCAGCAGCTCCCGAGCGGGGGGTACAGATACGCAGTATTTT TRBD2 TRBJ2-3 - TRBV9
CASSPARLDEQFF TGCGCCAGCAGCCCCGCAAGATTAGATGAGCAGTTCTTC - TRBJ2-1 - TRBV5-1
CASSSGLLTGELFF TGTGCCAGCAGTTCGGGACTTCTCACCGGGGAGCTGTTTTTT - TRBJ2-2 few TRBV6-5
CASSLGAVPYEQYF TGTGCCAGCAGCCTGGGGGCGGTACCCTACGAGCAGTACTTC - TRBJ2-7 - TRBV28
CASSLGGRSSYEQYF TGTGCCAGCAGCCTGGGGGGCAGGAGCTCCTACGAGCAGTACTTC - TRBJ2-7 - TRBV5-4
CASSLAQTPDTQYF TGCGCCAGCAGCTTGGCGCAGACTCCAGATACGCAGTATTTT - TRBJ2-3 - TRBV5-1
CASSWETGNEQFF TGTGCCAGCAGCTGGGAGACCGGCAATGAGCAGTTCTTC - TRBJ2-1 few TRBV5-5
CASSHGQPQSPLHF TGTGCCAGCAGCCATGGACAGCCTCAATCACCCCTCCACTTT - TRBJ1-6 - TRBV11-1
CASSQAGWGAMNTEAFF TGTGCCAGCAGCCAAGCTGGGTGGGGCGCAATGAACACTGAAGCTTTCTTT - TRBJ1-1 - TRBV3-1/TRBV3-2
CASSLARQERDGYTF TGTGCCAGCAGCTTGGCCCGACAGGAGAGGGATGGCTACACCTTC - TRBJ1-2 - TRBV5-4
CASSEAGLAKSDTQYF TGTGCCAGCAGTGAAGCGGGACTAGCAAAATCGGATACGCAGTATTTT TRBD2 TRBJ2-3 - TRBV6-1
CASSPQGHLNTEAFF TGCGCCAGCAGCCCTCAAGGACACCTGAACACTGAAGCTTTCTTT - TRBJ1-1 - TRBV5-1
CASSRRTRGMNTEAFF TGTGCCAGTAGTAGACGGACAAGGGGGATGAACACTGAAGCTTTCTTT - TRBJ1-1 - TRBV19
CASMRVGVWEKLFF TGTGCCAGCATGAGGGTCGGTGTGTGGGAAAAACTGTTTTTT - TRBJ1-4 - TRBV28
CATSSNRVGNYGYTF TGTGCCACCAGCAGCAACAGGGTAGGAAACTATGGCTACACCTTC - TRBJ1-2 - TRBV15
CASSLRNSGANVLTF TGTGCCAGCAGCTTGAGAAACTCTGGGGCCAACGTCCTGACTTTC - TRBJ2-6 - TRBV7-9
CASSFGGGNGYTF TGTGCCAGCAGCTTTGGGGGCGGTAATGGCTACACCTTC - TRBJ1-2 - TRBV5-4
CASSSIFGGAGEQFF TGTGCCAGCAGCTCCATCTTCGGGGGGGCCGGTGAGCAGTTCTTC TRBD2 TRBJ2-1 once TRBV9
CSVRQSYNEQFF TGCAGCGTCCGACAGTCCTACAATGAGCAGTTCTTC - TRBJ2-1 - TRBV29-1
CANQGFTGELFF TGTGCCAACCAGGGGTTTACCGGGGAGCTGTTTTTT - TRBJ2-2 - TRBV6-5
CATSRPGQGEKLFF TGTGCCACCAGCAGACCGGGACAAGGTGAAAAACTGTTTTTT - TRBJ1-4 many TRBV15
CSASGGQLNYGYTF TGCAGTGCTAGTGGGGGACAGTTAAACTATGGCTACACCTTC TRBD1 TRBJ1-2 - TRBV20-1
CASSVVEQEQFF TGTGCCAGCAGCGTAGTGGAACAGGAGCAGTTCTTC - TRBJ2-1 - TRBV9
CASSGSADTQYF TGCGCCAGCAGTGGGAGTGCCGATACGCAGTATTTT - TRBJ2-3 - TRBV10-1
CASSLTSGGIMNTGELFF TGCGCCAGCAGCTTGACTAGCGGGGGGATTATGAACACCGGGGAGCTGTTTTTT TRBD2 TRBJ2-2 once TRBV5-1
CASSLVRGLGEQYF TGTGCCAGCAGCTTAGTGCGGGGGCTCGGCGAGCAGTACTTC - TRBJ2-7 - TRBV7-2
CASSGGAGGSGELFF TGTGCCAGCAGCGGGGGCGCAGGGGGCTCCGGGGAGCTGTTTTTT TRBD1 TRBJ2-2 - TRBV9
CASTAGTGYNEQFF TGCGCCAGCACAGCTGGGACAGGGTACAATGAGCAGTTCTTC TRBD1 TRBJ2-1 - TRBV5-1
CASNVDRDTEAFF TGTGCCAGCAATGTCGACAGGGACACTGAAGCTTTCTTT TRBD1 TRBJ1-1 - TRBV6-5
CASSFSSTGELFF TGTGCCAGCAGTTTTTCGAGCACCGGGGAGCTGTTTTTT - TRBJ2-2 - TRBV6-6
CASSPQGRGVRETQYF TGTGCCAGCAGCCCCCAGGGGAGGGGTGTACGAGAGACCCAGTACTTC - TRBJ2-5 - TRBV11-2
CASSPQGSGSGNTIYF TGTGCCAGCTCACCTCAGGGGTCAGGATCTGGAAACACCATATATTTT - TRBJ1-3 - TRBV18
CATSRGTSSGTQYF TGTGCCACCAGCAGAGGGACTAGCAGTGGGACCCAGTACTTC TRBD2 TRBJ2-5 - TRBV15
CASSVGGGRQETQYF TGTGCCAGCAGCGTAGGTGGGGGCCGTCAAGAGACCCAGTACTTC - TRBJ2-5 few TRBV9
CASTQLNSPLHF TGTGCCAGCACCCAACTAAATTCACCCCTCCACTTT - TRBJ1-6 - TRBV6-5
CASNYLAGANTGELFF TGCGCCAGCAACTATCTAGCGGGGGCGAACACCGGGGAGCTGTTTTTT TRBD2 TRBJ2-2 once TRBV5-1
CASSPGQREAFF TGTGCCAGCAGCCCGGGACAGCGTGAAGCTTTCTTT TRBD1 TRBJ1-1 few TRBV5-5
CASSEGRVGGYTF TGTGCCAGCAGTGAAGGCAGGGTCGGTGGCTACACCTTC - TRBJ1-2 - TRBV2
CASSSLRDTNSPLHF TGCGCCAGCAGCTCCCTCCGGGACACTAATTCACCCCTCCACTTT - TRBJ1-6 few TRBV5-1
CASSRWTGVGEKLFF TGTGCCAGCAGCCGCTGGACAGGGGTGGGGGAAAAACTGTTTTTT TRBD1 TRBJ1-4 - TRBV5-5
CASRRDREGIEKLFF TGTGCCAGCAGGAGGGACAGGGAAGGTATTGAAAAACTGTTTTTT TRBD1 TRBJ1-4 - TRBV6-5
CASSSGTSGGRYNEQFF TGTGCCAGCAGCTCCGGGACTAGCGGGGGCCGCTACAATGAGCAGTTCTTC TRBD2 TRBJ2-1 once TRBV5-4